This entry is about one T cell receptor (beta chain). The data were obtained in a study of blood T cell repertoires in COVID-19. Across the whole study: Both acute and convalescent COVID-19 samples were obtained from the United States, Italy and Spain. PBMCs, B-cell-depleted T cells, or T cells provided the cDNA or gDNA that made up the material.

In the source study's methods: Reference gene primer amplification in the assay estimated nucleated cell counts. TCRdb keeps only in-frame clones here, not all; method: immunoSEQ multiplex PCR. V and J calls and clone size are as listed in that table; D and trimming were resolved from the DNA. The repertoire consists of some 98,000 clones, with roughly 82% occurring once and the leading ten covering approximately 11%. Trimming took 4 bases from V and 7 from J, leaving 16 bases between them. The CDR3 has 14 amino acids. The V gene's germline CDR1 is SGHTA and CDR2 FQGNSA. This clonotype was obtained from a man aged 70 or older with active or convalescent COVID-19. The chain uses TRBV7-2 and TRBJ1-2; tentative D call: TRBD1 (5 bases). Sequenced material: peripheral blood. CDR3 residues: CASSSALRAAGYTF. The CDR3 coding sequence is TGTGCCAGCAGCTCTGCGCTCAGGGCGGCTGGCTACACCTTC.